The source of this T cell receptor (beta chain) is a study of identical twins' blood T cells. Overall study findings and caveats: Even for out-of-frame TCRbeta, twins reportedly shared V gene usage much more than unrelated donors.

On this clonotype itself: The target antigen is unknown.

The germline CDR1 and CDR2 sequences are MNHEY and SVGAGI. This CDR3 has 15 residues. The V end lost 2 bases, the J end lost 1 base, and 11 bases lay between the germline ends. Using its own MiXCR run on the 5' RACE reads, TCRdb lists one record per CDR3 protein. The sample has about 370,000 distinct CDR3 sequences, more than 25% seen once. This TCR was recovered from a woman aged 18-55 years in good health. The rearrangement links TRBV6-5 to TRBJ1-1; D is unresolved. Material: PBMCs. As DNA, the CDR3 is TGTGCCAGCAGTTACATGCCAGGTCCGAACACTGAAGCTTTCTTT. Residues: CASSYMPGPNTEAFF.